This entry lists 6 T cell receptor beta chains sequenced from one sample in a study of spatial heterogeneity in lung cancer. MiXCR was run by TCRdb on the 5' RACE reads, yielding one entry per CDR3 protein. The table records approximately 7,000 distinct CDR3 sequences, approximately 4% of them present only once. Time point defined: sample taken at primary tumor resection. Whole RNA, isolated from tumor, nontumor lung or frozen PBMC, was sequenced without prior sorting. The material sequenced was normal lung tissue next to the tumor, taken at surgery. Source of these receptors: a female donor with early-stage non-small cell lung cancer.

Comment on this clonotype: This sequence may be a read error, since a much larger clone differs from it by one base. In a library made to pick up alpha chains, this beta chain is a stray read with a size that means little. The chain combines TRBV18 with TRBJ2-5; D is perhaps TRBD2 (5 bases). This CDR3 has 14 amino acids. Per the germline V gene, CDR1 is KGHSH and CDR2 is LQKENI. This CDR3 is CASLPAATSETQYF. The CDR3 DNA reads as TGTGCCAGCTTACCAGCGGCAACCTCGGAGACCCAGTACTTC.

This clonotype has a count of ten or more. This beta chain is off target for a library built for alpha chains, so its abundance means little. The gene calls are TRBV7-9 and TRBJ2-1; 12 nucleotides line up with TRBD2. Trimming took 5 bases from V and 5 from J; bases not matched to a gene: 7. This CDR3 region has 16 residues. In germline, CDR1 is SEHNR, CDR2 FQNEAQ (reference sequence). CDR3 sequence (DNA): TGTGCCAGCAGCCCGACTAGCGGGGGACACCACAATGAGCAGTTCTTC. This codes for CASSPTSGGHHNEQFF.

The sample holds many counts of this clonotype. Since the library was made to target alpha chains, this beta chain is a stray read and its abundance is not meaningful. The chain has TRBV7-2 and TRBJ2-5, with unresolved D. Germline assignment: CDR1 SGHTA and CDR2 FQGNSA. The CDR3 sequence is 15 residues long. Trimming left V 1 base short and J 1 base short, with 10 bases between. As DNA, the CDR3 is TGTGCCAGCAGCTTAGGAAGGGTGGCCCAAGAGACCCAGTACTTC. Translated, it gives CASSLGRVAQETQYF.

This clonotype was recorded at least ten times. Because this beta chain is a stray read in a library intended to capture alpha chains, its abundance should not be given much weight. V usage is TRBV7-6 and J usage is TRBJ1-6; 7 positions match TRBD1. CDR1 is SGHVS, CDR2 FNYEAQ, per germline. V shed 4 bases and J 9 bases; nucleotides not matched to a gene: 6. CDR3 length: 14 residues. CDR3 sequence: CASSSDRSLSPLHF. In nucleotides, the CDR3 is TGTGCCAGCAGCTCGGACAGGAGTCTTTCACCCCTCCACTTT.

Relative to its sample, this clonotype is medium-sized. In a library made to pick up alpha chains, this beta chain is a stray read with a size that means little. This chain joins TRBV10-3 and TRBJ1-1; D is uncertain. Germline loops: CDR1 ENHRY, CDR2 SYGVKD. The CDR3 is made up of 16 amino acids. Trimming removed 9 bases from V and 4 bases from J, with 24 bases in between. The CDR3: CAMNSPGIGPGTEAFF. CDR3 bases: TGTGCCATGAACTCTCCAGGTATCGGGCCCGGCACTGAAGCTTTCTTT.

Many counts were recorded for this clonotype. This beta chain lies outside the target of a library built for alpha chains; its clone size means little. The chain joins TRBV12-3 or TRBV12-4 to TRBJ1-1; D remains unclear. Trimming removed 6 bases from V and 5 bases from J, with 13 bases in between. The CDR3 contains 13 residues. In DNA, the CDR3 is TGTGCCAGCAGCCAACGTGGGGAGACTGAAGCTTTCTTT. Its protein product is CASSQRGETEAFF.